This entry features one T cell receptor (beta chain) sequence. Generated by immunoSEQ multiplex PCR, the TCRdb table keeps only in-frame clones and is missing some. The table records about 100,000 clones, around 94% of them present only once. The data belong to a study of T cell responses to AZD1222 COVID-19 vaccine. Background on the study: Both about-4-week and about-12-week second-dose recipients were combined.

The V gene lost 5 bases and the J gene lost 5 bases, with 9 bases spanning the gap. Germline V gene lookup returns CDR1 LNHDA and CDR2 SQIVND (reference sequence). The CDR3 is 12 residues long. The sequencing used peripheral blood, collected on day 0 of AZD1222 vaccination. This rearrangement joins TRBV19 to TRBJ1-2; D uncertain. This TCR was recovered from an adult in good health. The CDR3 reads CASSRTGYGYTF. The CDR3 DNA sequence: TGTGCCAGTAGTCGGACTGGGTATGGCTACACCTTC.